The sequence of this T cell receptor (beta chain) was determined in a study of regulatory T cells in long-lasting Graves disease. Arm-PCR of CDR3 regions with iRepertoire HTBI primers generated TCR beta libraries. MiXCR, run by TCRdb on the multiplex PCR reads, gives a single entry per CDR3 protein. The repertoire consists of a few hundred thousand distinct CDR3 sequences, with 20% to 25% occurring once and the leading ten covering around 14%. The CDR3 contains 12 residues. V lost 5 bases, J lost 3 bases, and 1 base stayed unmatched. Per germline, CDR1 MNHNS and CDR2 SASEGT. At least ten counts were recorded for this clonotype. As to time point: newly diagnosed GD, antithyroid drugs for less than 3 months. RNA isolated from PBMCs was used to make the TCR library.

This sequence originates from a female donor with Graves disease. The material was peripheral blood mononuclear cells (PBMCs), obtained at new diagnosis, from a patient treated with antithyroid drugs. The chain has TRBV6-1 and TRBJ2-7; 7 nucleotides match TRBD1. Here the CDR3 reads CASSTGVYEQYF. The DNA for the CDR3 is TGTGCCAGCAGTACAGGGGTCTACGAGCAGTACTTC.